This passage covers 16 T cell receptor beta chains from one sample sequenced in a study of T cell responses to AZD1222 COVID-19 vaccine. Profiled with immunoSEQ multiplex PCR; TCRdb holds only in-frame clones, not every one. Among about 110,000 clones listed, over 85% were seen once. The material sequenced was peripheral blood, taken on day 0 of MenACWY control vaccination. These receptors all stem from an adult in good health.

This chain links TRBV25-1 with TRBJ2-7; possibly TRBD1 or TRBD2 for D (5 bases each). The CDR3 length is 15 residues. V was pared by 1 base and J by 2 bases, with 12 bases between. Germline assignment: CDR1 MGHDK and CDR2 SYGVNS. The CDR3 DNA is TGTGCCAGCAGTGAATCAGGGACGGAGACCTACGAGCAGTACTTC. Protein sequence: CASSESGTETYEQYF.

The chain uses TRBV7-2 and TRBJ2-5; TRBD1 aligns across 11 bases. Unmatched junction bases numbered 6, after V lost 4 bases and J lost 5 bases. The CDR3 length is 15 residues. CDR1 is SGHTA, CDR2 FQGNSA, per germline. CDR3 bases: TGTGCCAGCAGCTCTTGGGACAGGGGGGTGGAGACCCAGTACTTC. It specifies CASSSWDRGVETQYF.

This chain uses TRBV6-5 with TRBJ1-2, with D possibly matching TRBD1 (5 bases). Germline assignment: CDR1 MNHEY and CDR2 SVGAGI. V was cut by 0 bases and J by 4 bases, with 15 bases left in between. The CDR3 has 16 amino acids. The CDR3 loop is CASSYSISGSTYGYTF. The CDR3 coding sequence is TGTGCCAGCAGTTACTCGATTTCAGGGAGCACCTATGGCTACACCTTC.

This clone was seen a single time. The chain links TRBV7-9 to TRBJ2-1, with D possibly being TRBD1 (6 bases). This CDR3 spans 17 amino acids. Germline values: CDR1 SEHNR, CDR2 FQNEAQ (reference sequence). Trimming removed 1 base at V and 2 bases at J, with 15 bases between. This chain's CDR3 is CASSLGGDTFTYNEQFF. For the CDR3, the DNA is TGTGCCAGCAGCTTAGGAGGGGACACCTTTACCTACAATGAGCAGTTCTTC. Looking up the rest from reference TRBV7-9 and TRBJ2-1 gives the full variable domain: DTGVSQNPRHKITKRGQNVTFRCDPISEHNRLYWYRQTLGQGPEFLTYFQNEAQLEKSRLLSDRFSAERPKGSFSTLEIQRTEQGDSAMYLCASSLGGDTFTYNEQFFGPGTRLTVL.

This sequence joins TRBV12-3 or TRBV12-4 and TRBJ1-2; no reliable D call. This CDR3 spans 10 amino acids. V was pared by 10 bases and J by 5 bases, with 8 bases between. As DNA, the CDR3 is TGTGCCACCAAAACTTATGGCTACACCTTC. Encoded protein: CATKTYGYTF.

This sequence joins TRBV6-1 and TRBJ2-7; D is perhaps TRBD2 (6 bases). Germline V CDR1 and CDR2: MNHNS, SASEGT. Trimming stripped 2 bases from V and 6 bases from J, with 14 bases between. There are 14 residues in the CDR3. The CDR3: CASSERRDGGEQYF. CDR3 nucleotides: TGTGCCAGCAGTGAACGGAGGGACGGAGGCGAGCAGTACTTC.

V usage is TRBV7-9 and J usage is TRBJ1-2; TRBD1 aligns across 10 bases. V lost 1 base, J lost 5 bases, and 10 bases stayed unmatched. The CDR3 is 17 amino acids. From germline, CDR1 is SEHNR and CDR2 FQNEAQ (reference sequence). The CDR3 reads CASSLEGTGASAYGYTF. The CDR3 bases are TGTGCCAGCAGCTTAGAAGGGACAGGGGCTTCTGCGTATGGCTACACCTTC.

This clone was detected once. This rearrangement joins TRBV6-1 to TRBJ2-4; D is unresolved. The V and J ends lost 3 bases and 2 bases respectively, with 5 bases between them. This CDR3 region has 13 residues. Germline V gene lookup returns CDR1 MNHNS and CDR2 SASEGT. CDR3 sequence reads: CASSEVSKNIQYF. CDR3 in DNA: TGTGCCAGCAGTGAGGTATCCAAAAACATTCAGTACTTC.

The V call is TRBV3-1 (or the pseudogene TRBV3-2), the J call TRBJ1-5; no definite D call. Germline V gives CDR1 LGHDT, CDR2 YNNKEL (reference sequence). The CDR3 sequence is 12 residues long. V lost 2 bases to trimming and J lost 4 bases, with 3 bases between them. The DNA of the CDR3 is TGTGCCAGCAGCCAACTTAATCAGCCCCAGCATTTT. Translated: CASSQLNQPQHF.

The CDR3 DNA follows: TGTGCCAGCAGCTTGGCAATTAATTTGTTGGGCGGGGCTAACTATGGCTACACCTTC. Translating it yields CASSLAINLLGGANYGYTF. The gene calls are TRBV5-4 and TRBJ1-2; D remains ambiguous. Germline loops: CDR1 SGHNT, CDR2 YYREEE (reference sequence). The CDR3 extends over 19 amino acids. V was shortened by 0 bases and J by 0 bases, with 21 bases between the two germline ends.

This clone came up a few times. V usage is TRBV6-5 and J usage is TRBJ1-1, with TRBD1 identical over 8 bases. Germline values: CDR1 MNHEY, CDR2 SVGAGI. This CDR3 has 16 amino acids. V lost 4 bases to trimming and J lost 1 base; unmatched junction nucleotides: 8. The CDR3: CASSFSGGAGNTEAFF. In DNA form, the CDR3 reads TGTGCCAGCAGTTTTTCAGGGGGCGCGGGGAACACTGAAGCTTTCTTT.

A single count supports this clone. This chain links TRBV19 with TRBJ2-7, with TRBD2 as a possible D gene (5 bases). This CDR3 spans 14 amino acids. Germline V gene sequence: CDR1 LNHDA, CDR2 SQIVND (reference sequence). Deletions cut 3 bases from V and 6 bases from J, with 15 bases between. The CDR3 region is CASSMTVQEGEQYF. CDR3 nucleotides: TGTGCCAGTAGTATGACCGTACAAGAGGGCGAGCAGTACTTC. Full variable domain (missing parts from reference TRBV19 and TRBJ2-7): DGGITQSPKYLFRKEGQNVTLSCEQNLNHDAMYWYRQDPGQGLRLIYYSQIVNDFQKGDIAEGYSVSREKKESFPLTVTSAQKNPTAFYLCASSMTVQEGEQYFGPGTRLTVT.

The gene calls are TRBV30 and TRBJ1-2; D remains ambiguous. This CDR3 is 15 amino acids long. Germline CDR1 GTSNPN, CDR2 SVGIG (reference sequence). V was cut by 2 bases and J by 4 bases, with 17 bases left in between. Here the CDR3 reads CAWSLPGRTIYGYTF. CDR3 bases: TGTGCCTGGAGTTTACCGGGCCGTACTATCTATGGCTACACCTTC.

The CDR3 loop is CASSERSNQPQHF. Here the CDR3 DNA reads TGTGCCAGCAGCGAAAGGTCCAATCAGCCCCAGCATTTT. J is TRBJ1-5 and V is TRBV9; no clear D. Germline V CDR1 and CDR2: SGDLS, YYNGEE. The V end lost 3 bases, the J end lost 3 bases, and 7 bases lay between the germline ends. This CDR3 has 13 residues.

The V and J genes are TRBV12-3 or TRBV12-4 and TRBJ2-5, with a possible D match to TRBD1 (6 bases). This CDR3 contains 13 residues. V was cut by 5 bases and J by 5 bases, with 12 bases left in between. The CDR3: CASSPTGRETQYF. The CDR3 bases are TGTGCCAGCAGTCCAACAGGGCGGGAGACCCAGTACTTC.

The rearrangement links TRBV11-3 to TRBJ1-5; TRBD1 might be the D (5 bases). Germline CDR1 SGHNT, CDR2 YENEEA. Trimming cost V 5 bases and J 4 bases, with 15 bases left between them. The CDR3 is 15 residues long. CDR3 sequence reads: CASSEVGWGNQPQHF. In DNA form, the CDR3 reads TGTGCCAGCAGCGAGGTGGGGTGGGGGAATCAGCCCCAGCATTTT. Looking up the rest from reference TRBV11-3 and TRBJ1-5 gives the full variable domain: EAGVVQSPRYKIIEKKQPVAFWCNPISGHNTLYWYLQNLGQGPELLIRYENEEAVDDSQLPKDRFSAERLKGVDSTLKIQPAELGDSAVYLCASSEVGWGNQPQHFGDGTRLSIL.